The 32 T cell receptor beta chains listed next were all sequenced from one sample in a study of cytomegalovirus exposure and HLA in healthy donors. Researchers ran the PCR with 60 Vbeta and 13 Jbeta primers. Clones were read by immunoSEQ multiplex PCR, and TCRdb kept only the in-frame ones, dropping some. Of about 160,000 clones listed, roughly 82% are singletons. Sequenced sample: PBMCs. The receptors derive from a woman aged 45 to 65 in good health and CMV-seropositive.

The chain combines TRBV6-1 with TRBJ2-7; 9 bases line up with TRBD2. Trimming took 1 base from V and 3 from J; bases not matched to a gene: 4. The CDR3 runs 15 residues. Germline V CDR1 and CDR2: MNHNS, SASEGT. CDR3 protein: CASSEGAGGLYEQYF. In DNA, the CDR3 is TGTGCCAGCAGTGAAGGGGCGGGGGGGCTCTACGAGCAGTACTTC.

The chain uses TRBV19 and TRBJ1-2; 8 bases are shared with TRBD1. This CDR3 has 15 amino acids. V was pared by 3 bases and J by 7 bases, with 10 bases of the junction left unmatched. Germline V gene lookup returns CDR1 LNHDA and CDR2 SQIVND (reference sequence). For the CDR3, the DNA is TGTGCCAGTAGTATCAGTAGTCAGGGGGCAGGTGGCTACACCTTC. Protein sequence: CASSISSQGAGGYTF.

V is TRBV7-9 and J is TRBJ2-7, with 12 bases matching TRBD2. V lost 6 bases, J lost 3 bases, and 6 bases stayed unmatched. The CDR3 sequence is 15 residues long. Per germline, CDR1 SEHNR and CDR2 FQNEAQ (reference sequence). CDR3 sequence: CASSLGLAGNYEQYF. In nucleotides, the CDR3 is TGTGCCAGCAGTCTTGGACTAGCGGGGAACTACGAGCAGTACTTC.

The chain joins TRBV9 to TRBJ1-5, with D possibly TRBD1 on 6 matching bases. The CDR3 has 15 amino acids. Germline lookup yields CDR1 SGDLS and CDR2 YYNGEE. V lost 2 bases and J 3 bases, leaving 12 bases between the germline ends. CDR3 sequence (DNA): TGTGCCAGCAGCGTTGAGGGGGGGCCCAATCAGCCCCAGCATTTT. Protein sequence: CASSVEGGPNQPQHF.

This chain links TRBV14 with TRBJ2-3; D perhaps matches TRBD2 (6 bases). The length of the CDR3 is 14 residues. The V gene's germline CDR1 is SGHDN and CDR2 FVKESK. V was shortened by 4 bases and J by 0 bases, with 8 bases between the two germline ends. The CDR3 region has the DNA TGTGCCAGCAGCCCAGCGGGTAGCACAGATACGCAGTATTTT. Protein: CASSPAGSTDTQYF.

The V gene is TRBV7-2, the J gene TRBJ1-2; 8 positions match TRBD1. The germline CDR1 and CDR2 sequences are SGHTA and FQGNSA. The CDR3 sequence is 16 residues long. Trimming at V came to 5 bases and at J to 2 bases, leaving 10 bases not matched to a gene. The CDR3 here is CASSPYTGQGNYGYTF. Here the CDR3 DNA reads TGTGCCAGCAGCCCTTACACCGGACAGGGCAACTATGGCTACACCTTC.

V and J are TRBV7-9 and TRBJ2-1, with 7 bases that match TRBD2. Germline CDR1 is SEHNR and CDR2 is FQNEAQ (reference sequence). This CDR3 spans 13 amino acids. V was clipped by 5 bases and J by 6 bases; unmatched bases: 4. DNA of the CDR3: TGTGCCAGCAGCCGTGGGGGGGGCAATGAGCAGTTCTTC. The encoded protein is CASSRGGGNEQFF.

This clone was counted between two and nine times. The V call is TRBV5-4, the J call TRBJ2-3; D is unclear. Deletions cut 2 bases from V and 0 bases from J, with 4 bases between. The germline V gene encodes CDR1 SGHNT and CDR2 YYREEE (reference sequence). CDR3 size: 13 residues. Here the CDR3 reads CASSFPSTDTQYF. The CDR3 coding sequence is TGTGCCAGCAGCTTCCCGAGCACAGATACGCAGTATTTT.

V is TRBV21-1 and J is TRBJ1-2; TRBD1, the table's D call, was not compared with the DNA. TRBV21-1 is a recognized pseudogene. This CDR3 has 13 residues. This CDR3 reads CAGQGRPSYGYTF. The CDR3, as DNA: TGTGCCGGACAGGGGAGACCATCCTATGGCTACACCTTC.

V and J are TRBV9 and TRBJ2-7; D might be TRBD1 (5 bases). The CDR3 loop spans 14 amino acids. Germline CDR1 and CDR2: SGDLS and YYNGEE. The V and J ends lost 2 bases and 0 bases respectively, with 9 bases between them. The CDR3: CASSVTGSSYEQYF. The CDR3 DNA reads as TGTGCCAGCAGCGTTACAGGCAGCTCCTACGAGCAGTACTTC. The full variable domain, with the rest looked up from reference TRBV9 and TRBJ2-7, is DSGVTQTPKHLITATGQRVTLRCSPRSGDLSVYWYQQSLDQGLQFLIQYYNGEERAKGNILERFSAQQFPDLHSELNLSSLELGDSALYFCASSVTGSSYEQYFGPGTRLTVT.

This chain uses TRBV5-6 with TRBJ1-3; no firm D call. The CDR3 spans 14 residues. Germline values: CDR1 SGHDT, CDR2 YYEEEE. Trimming shortened V by 7 bases and J by 0 bases, and 11 bases separated the two germline ends. This CDR3 reads CASVEAGSGNTIYF. CDR3 DNA sequence: TGTGCCAGCGTGGAAGCGGGCTCTGGAAACACCATATATTTT.

The V gene is TRBV5-1, the J gene TRBJ1-5; 7 bases align to TRBD1. With V trimmed by 0 bases and J by 6 bases, 6 bases remained unmatched. The CDR3 runs to 15 residues. From germline, CDR1 is SGHRS and CDR2 YFSETQ. The CDR3 coding sequence is TGCGCCAGCAGCTTGGCGGGGACAGTAGGTCAGCCCCAGCATTTT. Amino acid sequence: CASSLAGTVGQPQHF.

The chain carries TRBV2 and TRBJ1-1; possible D gene TRBD1, 6 bases. CDR3 length equals 15 residues. Trimming shortened V by 5 bases and J by 1 base, and 14 bases separated the two germline ends. The germline V gene encodes CDR1 SNHLY and CDR2 FYNNEI. The CDR3 is CASSNRDTSNTEAFF. CDR3 in DNA: TGTGCCAGCAGTAACCGGGACACCTCGAACACTGAAGCTTTCTTT.

The chain employs TRBV6-6 and TRBJ1-1; D is undetermined. The V gene lost 7 bases and the J gene lost 7 bases, with 16 bases spanning the gap. The CDR3 length is 13 residues. CDR1 and CDR2 (germline): MNHNY, SVGAGI (reference sequence). The CDR3 loop reads CASTEGGVREAFF. The CDR3 DNA follows: TGTGCCAGCACCGAAGGAGGCGTCCGTGAAGCTTTCTTT.

The V gene is TRBV10-3, the J gene TRBJ1-1; 11 bases are a match to TRBD1. J lost 7 bases, V lost 4 bases, and 8 bases had no gene match. In germline, CDR1 is ENHRY, CDR2 SYGVKD. This CDR3 comprises 15 residues. The CDR3: CAISAGQGVRSEAFF. The CDR3 bases are TGTGCCATCAGTGCGGGACAGGGGGTGCGGAGTGAAGCTTTCTTT.

This chain links TRBV7-9 with TRBJ2-7; 8 nucleotides match TRBD1. Germline CDR1 and CDR2: SEHNR and FQNEAQ (reference sequence). The length of the CDR3 is 16 residues. J lost 1 base, V lost 5 bases, and 10 bases had no gene match. Here the CDR3 DNA reads TGTGCCAGCAGCACCTCGACAGGGGCTATTTCCTACGAGCAGTACTTC. Encoded protein: CASSTSTGAISYEQYF. The whole variable domain, remainder taken from reference TRBV7-9 and TRBJ2-7, is DTGVSQNPRHKITKRGQNVTFRCDPISEHNRLYWYRQTLGQGPEFLTYFQNEAQLEKSRLLSDRFSAERPKGSFSTLEIQRTEQGDSAMYLCASSTSTGAISYEQYFGPGTRLTVT.

V usage is TRBV6-5 and J usage is TRBJ2-7; 8 positions agree with TRBD1. The germline gives CDR1 MNHEY, CDR2 SVGAGI. The V segment lost 5 bases and the J segment 2 bases; nucleotides outside the gene matches: 5. This CDR3 comprises 14 residues. CDR3 residues: CASSEDRVAYEQYF. As DNA, the CDR3 is TGTGCCAGCAGTGAGGACAGGGTGGCCTACGAGCAGTACTTC.

The chain combines TRBV11-3 with TRBJ2-3; 11 bases are a match to TRBD2. CDR1 is SGHNT and CDR2 is YENEEA in the germline V gene. The CDR3 totals 16 residues. V shed 0 bases and J 7 bases; nucleotides not matched to a gene: 6. The CDR3 is CASSLEGSGGANTQYF. CDR3 DNA: TGTGCCAGCAGCTTAGAGGGTAGCGGGGGGGCCAATACGCAGTATTTT.

The rearrangement joins TRBV2 to TRBJ1-1, with TRBD1 as a possible D gene (5 bases). The germline V gene encodes CDR1 SNHLY and CDR2 FYNNEI. The CDR3 spans 14 residues. The germline V and J ends were trimmed by 7 bases and 4 bases, with 16 bases remaining between them. CDR3 bases: TGTGCCAGCAACTTAATCCAAAGGGGCACTGAAGCTTTCTTT. The encoded protein is CASNLIQRGTEAFF.

Comments on this clone: The same CDR3 is also encoded by other DNA sequences in this sample. The chain combines TRBV20-1 with TRBJ2-7; 7 bases agree with TRBD1. Germline CDR1 reads DFQATT; CDR2 reads SNEGSKA (reference sequence). This CDR3 is 11 amino acids long. J was trimmed by 5 bases and V by 6 bases; bases with no gene match: 4. CDR3 nucleotides: TGCAGTGCATGGGACAGCCACGAGCAGTACTTC. It is translated as CSAWDSHEQYF.

In this sample, this clone turned up a few times. V usage is TRBV10-3 and J usage is TRBJ2-2; 8 bases are shared with TRBD2. Trimming at V came to 8 bases and at J to 4 bases, leaving 12 bases not matched to a gene. The germline V gene encodes CDR1 ENHRY and CDR2 SYGVKD. The CDR3 length is 16 residues. Here the CDR3 DNA reads TGTGCCATCTCGGGGGGGAAACCTCGGGGCACCGGGGAGCTGTTTTTT. This codes for CAISGGKPRGTGELFF.

This chain links TRBV5-1 with TRBJ2-5; tentative D call: TRBD2 (5 bases). Judging by the DNA end, TRBJ2-7 fits better; the J call may be wrong. CDR1 and CDR2 from the germline V gene are SGHRS and YFSETQ. The CDR3 consists of 15 residues. The CDR3 DNA reads TGCGCCAGCAGGCGGATCCGGGAAGACTCCTACGAGCAGTACTTC. Amino acid sequence: CASRRIREDSYEQYF.

CDR3 sequence: CASSSGTGRERAFF. CDR3 sequence (DNA): TGCGCCAGCAGCTCCGGGACAGGGAGAGAAAGAGCTTTCTTT. The chain combines TRBV5-1 with TRBJ1-1, with 9 positions matching TRBD1. There are 14 residues in the CDR3. The trim removed 3 bases at V and 10 bases at J, leaving 10 bases unmatched. Germline-derived CDR1 and CDR2 are SGHRS and YFSETQ.

J is TRBJ2-7 and V is TRBV6-5, with TRBD1 matching 7 bases. The CDR3 loop spans 15 amino acids. Looked up from germline, CDR1 is MNHEY and CDR2 is SVGAGI. Trimming took 6 bases from V and 1 from J; bases not matched to a gene: 9. The DNA for the CDR3 is TGTGCCAGCAGCAGAAAGGGGGCAAGGTCCTACGAGCAGTACTTC. Its translation is CASSRKGARSYEQYF.

The table lists this clone with a few counts. This chain connects TRBV6-1 to TRBJ1-5; possibly TRBD1 for D (6 bases). V lost 6 bases, J lost 1 base, and 10 bases lay in between. CDR3 length: 14 residues. Germline CDR1 MNHNS, CDR2 SASEGT. CDR3 amino acids: CASRARGSNQPQHF. In DNA form, the CDR3 reads TGTGCCAGCAGGGCCAGGGGAAGCAATCAGCCCCAGCATTTT.

The CDR3 protein is CASSNFDRTASYNSPLHF. The CDR3 DNA reads as TGTGCCAGCAGCAACTTTGACAGAACTGCCTCCTATAATTCACCCCTCCACTTT. The V and J genes are TRBV21-1 and TRBJ1-6; no DNA check was done on the table's D call, TRBD1. TRBV21-1 is a pseudogene locus. The CDR3 runs to 18 residues.

Details on this clone: The same CDR3 is also encoded by other DNA sequences in this sample. The CDR3 is CASSVVGQNTEAFF. CDR3 coding DNA: TGTGCCAGCAGCGTAGTGGGACAGAACACTGAAGCTTTCTTT. This chain connects TRBV9 to TRBJ1-1; tentative D call: TRBD1 (6 bases). V dropped 0 bases and J dropped 1 base, with 7 bases sitting between them. This CDR3 has 14 residues. Germline loops: CDR1 SGDLS, CDR2 YYNGEE.

The CDR3 is CASSLKGAQEQYF. Here the CDR3 DNA reads TGTGCCAGCAGCTTGAAGGGGGCCCAGGAGCAGTACTTC. The chain couples TRBV5-4 to TRBJ2-7; 7 bases are a match to TRBD1. Losses at the gene ends were 1 base for V and 7 bases for J; bases not matched to a gene: 5. The CDR3 has 13 amino acids. Germline CDR1 SGHNT, CDR2 YYREEE (reference sequence).

In its sample, this clone was seen once. The rearrangement joins TRBV2 to TRBJ2-3; D call uncertain. CDR1 is SNHLY and CDR2 is FYNNEI in the germline V gene. The length of the CDR3 is 14 residues. V dropped 3 bases and J dropped 4 bases, with 11 bases sitting between them. CDR3 loop: CASSDKRTADTQYF. The DNA for the CDR3 is TGTGCCAGCAGTGATAAACGCACGGCAGATACGCAGTATTTT.

The chain carries TRBV6-1 and TRBJ1-2, with 7 bases matching TRBD1. The CDR3 extends over 16 amino acids. Germline V gene sequence: CDR1 MNHNS, CDR2 SASEGT. The ends lost 0 bases at V and 4 bases at J; junction bases unmatched: 8. The CDR3 coding sequence is TGTGCCAGCAGTGAAGCGTGGCAGGGGGTGGCCTATGGCTACACCTTC. This encodes CASSEAWQGVAYGYTF.

In this sample, this clone turned up a few times. At one end the junction does not follow the germline gene, possibly because of a read error. The chain links TRBV7-9 to TRBJ1-1; the match to TRBD1 covers 9 bases. The CDR3 length is 16 residues. Germline values: CDR1 SEHNR, CDR2 FQNEAQ (reference sequence). In nucleotides, the CDR3 is TGTTCCAGCAGCTTACAGGGGGCCACTTTTAACACTGAAGCTTTCTTT. Protein product: CSSSLQGATFNTEAFF.

This clone was found a few times. The chain employs TRBV7-9 and TRBJ2-7, with 10 positions matching TRBD2. CDR3 length equals 15 residues. The junction had 9 bases not matched to a gene; V was cut back by 5 bases and J by 5 bases. Germline V gives CDR1 SEHNR, CDR2 FQNEAQ (reference sequence). CDR3 residues: CASSASGGATHEQYF. For the CDR3, the DNA is TGTGCCAGCAGCGCAAGCGGGGGGGCCACCCACGAGCAGTACTTC.